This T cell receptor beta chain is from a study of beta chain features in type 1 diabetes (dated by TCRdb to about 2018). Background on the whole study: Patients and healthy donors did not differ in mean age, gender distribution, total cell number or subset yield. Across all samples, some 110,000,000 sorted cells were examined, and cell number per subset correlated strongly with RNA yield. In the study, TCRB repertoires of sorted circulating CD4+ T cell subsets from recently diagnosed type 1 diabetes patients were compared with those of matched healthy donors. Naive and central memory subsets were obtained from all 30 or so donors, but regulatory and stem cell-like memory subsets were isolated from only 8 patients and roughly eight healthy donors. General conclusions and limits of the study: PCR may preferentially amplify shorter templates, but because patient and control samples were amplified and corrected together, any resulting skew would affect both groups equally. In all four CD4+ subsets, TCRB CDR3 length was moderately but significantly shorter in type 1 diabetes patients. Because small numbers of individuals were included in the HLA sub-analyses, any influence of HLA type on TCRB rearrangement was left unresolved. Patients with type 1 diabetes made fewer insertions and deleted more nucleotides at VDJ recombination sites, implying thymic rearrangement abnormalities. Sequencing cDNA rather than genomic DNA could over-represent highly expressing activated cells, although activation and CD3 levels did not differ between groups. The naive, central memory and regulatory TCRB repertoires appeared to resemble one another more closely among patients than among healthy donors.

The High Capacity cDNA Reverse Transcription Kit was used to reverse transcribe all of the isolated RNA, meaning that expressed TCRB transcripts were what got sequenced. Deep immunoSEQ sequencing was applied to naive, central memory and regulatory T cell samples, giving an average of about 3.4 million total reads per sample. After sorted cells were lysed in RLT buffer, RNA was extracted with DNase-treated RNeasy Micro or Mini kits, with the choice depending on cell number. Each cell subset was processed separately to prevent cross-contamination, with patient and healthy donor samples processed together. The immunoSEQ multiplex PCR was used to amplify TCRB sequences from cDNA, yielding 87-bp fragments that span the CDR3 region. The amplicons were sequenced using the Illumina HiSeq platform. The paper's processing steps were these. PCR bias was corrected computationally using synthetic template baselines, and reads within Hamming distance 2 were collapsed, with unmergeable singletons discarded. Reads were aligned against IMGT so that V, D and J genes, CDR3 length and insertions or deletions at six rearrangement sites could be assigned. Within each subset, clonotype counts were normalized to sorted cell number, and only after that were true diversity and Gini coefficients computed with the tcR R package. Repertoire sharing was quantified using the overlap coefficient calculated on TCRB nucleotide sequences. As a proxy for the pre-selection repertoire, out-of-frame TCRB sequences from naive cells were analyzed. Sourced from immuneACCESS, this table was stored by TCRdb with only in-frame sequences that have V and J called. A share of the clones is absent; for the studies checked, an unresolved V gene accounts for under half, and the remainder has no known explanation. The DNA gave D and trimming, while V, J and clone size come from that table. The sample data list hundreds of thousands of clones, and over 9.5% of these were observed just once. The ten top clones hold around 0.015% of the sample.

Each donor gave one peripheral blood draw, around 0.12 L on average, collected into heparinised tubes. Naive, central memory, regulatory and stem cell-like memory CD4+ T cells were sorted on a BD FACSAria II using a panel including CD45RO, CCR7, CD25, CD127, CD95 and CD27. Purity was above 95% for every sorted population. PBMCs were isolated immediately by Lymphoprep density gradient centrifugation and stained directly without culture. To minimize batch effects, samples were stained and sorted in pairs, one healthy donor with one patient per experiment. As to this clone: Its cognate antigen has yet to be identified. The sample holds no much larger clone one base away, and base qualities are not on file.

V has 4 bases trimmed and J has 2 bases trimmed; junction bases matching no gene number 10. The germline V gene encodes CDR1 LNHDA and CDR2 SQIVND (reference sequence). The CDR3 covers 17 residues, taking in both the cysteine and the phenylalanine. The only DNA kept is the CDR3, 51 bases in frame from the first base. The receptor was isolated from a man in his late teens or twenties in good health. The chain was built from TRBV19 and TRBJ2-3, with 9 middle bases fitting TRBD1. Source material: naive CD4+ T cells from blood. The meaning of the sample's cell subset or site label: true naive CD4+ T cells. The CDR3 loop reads CASSSDLGQGPTDTQYF. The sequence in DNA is TGTGCCAGTAGTAGTGACCTGGGACAGGGCCCCACAGATACGCAGTATTTT.